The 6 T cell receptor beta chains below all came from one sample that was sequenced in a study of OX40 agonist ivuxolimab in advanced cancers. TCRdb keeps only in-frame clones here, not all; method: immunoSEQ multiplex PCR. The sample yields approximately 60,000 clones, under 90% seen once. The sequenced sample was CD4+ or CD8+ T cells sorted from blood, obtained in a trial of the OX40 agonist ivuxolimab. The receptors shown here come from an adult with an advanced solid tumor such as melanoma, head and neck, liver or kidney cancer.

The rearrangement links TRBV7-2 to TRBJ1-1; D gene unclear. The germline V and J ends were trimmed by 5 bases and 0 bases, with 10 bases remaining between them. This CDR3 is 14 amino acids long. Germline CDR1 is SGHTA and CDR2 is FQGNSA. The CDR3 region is CASSPSLLNTEAFF. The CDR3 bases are TGTGCCAGCAGCCCCTCCTTATTGAACACTGAAGCTTTCTTT.

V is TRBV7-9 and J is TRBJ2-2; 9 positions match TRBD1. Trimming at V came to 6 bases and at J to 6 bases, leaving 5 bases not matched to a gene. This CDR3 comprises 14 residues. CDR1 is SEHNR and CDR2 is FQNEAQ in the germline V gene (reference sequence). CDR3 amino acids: CASSLDRGAGELFF. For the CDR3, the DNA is TGTGCCAGCAGTTTGGACAGGGGAGCCGGGGAGCTGTTTTTT.

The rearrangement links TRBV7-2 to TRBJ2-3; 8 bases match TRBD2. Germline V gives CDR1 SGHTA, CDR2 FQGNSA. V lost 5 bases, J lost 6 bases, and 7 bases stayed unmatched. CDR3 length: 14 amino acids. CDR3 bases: TGTGCCAGCAGCCCCGTGGGACTAGTGGATACGCAGTATTTT. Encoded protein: CASSPVGLVDTQYF.

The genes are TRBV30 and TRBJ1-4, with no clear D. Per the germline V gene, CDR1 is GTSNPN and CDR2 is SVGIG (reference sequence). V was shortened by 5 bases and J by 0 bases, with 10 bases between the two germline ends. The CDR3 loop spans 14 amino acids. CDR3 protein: CAWSRYATNEKLFF. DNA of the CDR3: TGTGCCTGGTCCCGGTATGCAACTAATGAAAAACTGTTTTTT.

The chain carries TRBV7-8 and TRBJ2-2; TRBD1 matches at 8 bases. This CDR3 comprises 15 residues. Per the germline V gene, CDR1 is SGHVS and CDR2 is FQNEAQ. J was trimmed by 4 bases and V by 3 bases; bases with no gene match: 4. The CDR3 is CASSFLGTGTGELFF. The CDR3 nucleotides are TGTGCCAGCAGCTTTCTTGGGACAGGCACCGGGGAGCTGTTTTTT.

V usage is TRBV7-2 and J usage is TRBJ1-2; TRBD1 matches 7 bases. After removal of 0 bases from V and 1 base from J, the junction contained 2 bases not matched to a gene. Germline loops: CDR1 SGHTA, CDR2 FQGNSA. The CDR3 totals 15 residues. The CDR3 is CASSLATGYNYGYTF. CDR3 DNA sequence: TGTGCCAGCAGCTTAGCGACAGGGTATAACTATGGCTACACCTTC.